This TCR beta chain comes out of a study of cytomegalovirus exposure and HLA in healthy donors. Study overall: Of all 370 or so donors who were genotyped, 75% to 85% belonged to the Caucasian-associated ancestry cluster. Whole-study findings and limits: Reports described diagnosis of cytomegalovirus status by the classifier as highly specific and sensitive. Clonal expansion was found to be greater in HLA-associated TCR beta chains than in equally common others in a later analysis. Associated with cytomegalovirus, according to the listing, were 150 to 200 TCR beta chains.

Regarding this clone: Its antigen is currently unknown.

The PCR made use of 60 Vbeta and 13 Jbeta primers. The table came from immunoSEQ multiplex PCR; TCRdb's copy has only in-frame clones and leaves some out. This table has about 210,000 clones, under 85% appearing once. The V end lost 2 bases, the J end lost 4 bases, and 11 bases lay between the germline ends. Germline V gene sequence: CDR1 MNHEY, CDR2 SMNVEV (reference sequence). The CDR3 spans 14 residues. Sequencing used PBMCs. This chain joins TRBV27 and TRBJ1-2; unclear D gene. This TCR came from a woman aged 50 to 60 in good health and CMV-seropositive. The CDR3 reads CASSLIPGLYGYTF. CDR3 bases: TGTGCCAGCAGTTTAATCCCAGGTCTCTATGGCTACACCTTC.